This record covers a single TCR beta chain. The sample holds one count of this clone. Its specific antigen is unknown. Base qualities are not provided; no much larger clone lies one nucleotide away. The time point tag for this specimen amounts to: baseline before first vaccination. The vaccinee samples were drawn from two UK trials, COV001 and COV002, one of which was a single-blind randomized controlled phase 2/3 trial testing AZD1222 (ChAdOx1 nCoV-19) in healthy adults. Trial participant PBMC samples were collected at day 0 and day 28 after the second dose for TCRbeta chain sequencing. The CDR3 spans 16 residues, from the cysteine through the phenylalanine. The entry retains the CDR3 DNA only, 48 bases that are in frame from base 1. In the germline V gene, CDR1 corresponds to SGHVS and CDR2 to FQNEAQ. Compared with germline, V lacks 5 bases and J lacks 4 bases; bases without a gene match: 9. This sample was taken from a study of T cell responses to AZD1222 COVID-19 vaccine (dated by TCRdb to the early 2020s). Background on the whole study: Because spike-specific TCR depth and breadth did not differ between the two schedules, AZD1222 recipients who got a second dose at roughly 4 weeks were pooled with those who got a second dose at roughly 12 weeks. Trial participants were enrolled by age into subgroups of 18-55, 56-69 and 70-plus years, and about 150, 27 and 61 TCR-sequenced participants, respectively, were included in these subgroups. TCR sequencing covered 233 trial participants: 200 to 220 given two doses of AZD1222 and approximately 26 given two doses of MenACWY control vaccine.

General study outcomes and caveats: Epitopes outside the regions mutated in the B.1.351 and B.1.1.7 variants were reportedly recognized by nearly half of the unique spike-specific TCRs. The 56-69-year group was small, and its depth increase did not reach significance, likely because of low power. Only five to seven AZD1222 recipients were SARS-CoV-2 seropositive at baseline, limiting conclusions about previously exposed vaccinees. Most participants were white British and females outnumbered males, and the authors suggested that clonal diversity may have been underestimated. No day 14 peak-response samples were available, so repertoires were characterized only after the peak T cell response. After two AZD1222 doses, both the breadth and the depth of spike-specific TCRs were significantly higher than at day 0 and than in MenACWY recipients. The vaccine-associated CD4 TCRs covered the entire spike protein, and the dominant responses fell in regions 160-218 and 743-854.

The CDR3 regions of human TCRbeta chains were subjected to immunosequencing. The source study handled its data this way. Repertoire TCRs were matched against a reference library of SARS-CoV-2-specific TCRs generated with the MIRA antigen-specificity platform. Breadth was defined as the fraction of unique TCRs that were SARS-CoV-2-associated. Depth was defined as the fraction of total T cells that were SARS-CoV-2-associated. Each spike-specific TCR was assigned to its reactive spike region and to a CD4 or CD8 class using the MIRA data. Log10-transformed breadth and depth values were compared by one-way ANOVA with Sidak's multiple comparisons tests. Drawn from immuneACCESS, this table holds only the in-frame rearrangements with V and J called that TCRdb kept. Clones are partly lost; checked studies trace under half to an unresolved V gene and leave the rest unexplained. For V, J and clone size, that table is used; D and trimming come from the DNA. The table for this sample lists some 150,000 clones; about 92% of them were counted only once. Approximately 2% of the sample goes to the ten largest clones.

The clonotype was recovered from an adult in good health. The rearranged chain carries TRBV7-8 and TRBJ2-3, with 10 central nucleotides matching TRBD2. The starting material was peripheral blood, obtained on day 0 of AZD1222 vaccination. The CDR3 protein: CASSLIGTSVPDTQYF. The DNA sequence is TGTGCCAGCAGCCTTATTGGGACTAGCGTGCCAGATACGCAGTATTTT.